One and the same sample provided the 7 T cell receptor beta chains below, sequenced in a study of cytomegalovirus exposure and HLA in healthy donors. Primers for the PCR totalled 60 Vbeta and 13 Jbeta. Generated by immunoSEQ multiplex PCR, the TCRdb table keeps only in-frame clones and is missing some. Of some 69,000 clones listed, roughly 65% were seen once; the top ten hold around 13%. Sequences were obtained from PBMCs. These receptors originate from a male donor in good health and CMV-seropositive.

J is TRBJ2-3 and V is TRBV2; 14 bases agree with TRBD2. Germline CDR1 reads SNHLY; CDR2 reads FYNNEI. V shed 0 bases, J shed 5 bases, and the junction held 7 bases outside the gene matches. This CDR3 has 18 residues. The DNA for the CDR3 is TGTGCCAGCAGTGAAGCGGCGACTAGCGGGGGGGCAAGAGATACGCAGTATTTT. It specifies CASSEAATSGGARDTQYF. The full variable domain, in which reference TRBV2 and TRBJ2-3 provide the parts outside the CDR3, is EPEVTQTPSHQVTQMGQEVILRCVPISNHLYFYWYRQILGQKVEFLVSFYNNEISEKSEIFDDQFSVERPDGSNFTLKIRSTKLEDSAMYFCASSEAATSGGARDTQYFGPGTRLTVL.

This clone was found a few times. This sequence joins TRBV5-1 and TRBJ2-6; D is possibly TRBD1 (5 bases). The V end was cut by 4 bases, the J end by 0 bases, with 11 bases between. This CDR3 region has 16 residues. Germline lookup yields CDR1 SGHRS and CDR2 YFSETQ. The CDR3 DNA reads as TGCGCCAGCAGCGACAGCTATTTCTCTGGGGCCAACGTCCTGACTTTC. Translating it yields CASSDSYFSGANVLTF.

The genes are TRBV5-5 and TRBJ2-5; TRBD1 aligns across 9 bases. There are 14 residues in the CDR3. V was pared by 2 bases and J by 5 bases, with 4 bases of the junction left unmatched. In germline, CDR1 is SGHKS, CDR2 YYEKEE (reference sequence). The DNA of the CDR3 is TGTGCCAGCAGCTTTACAGGGGGCCACGAGACCCAGTACTTC. Translation gives CASSFTGGHETQYF.

This sequence joins TRBV15 and TRBJ2-7, with 8 bases aligning to TRBD2. Germline V gene data show CDR1 as LNHNV and CDR2 as YYDKDF (reference sequence). With V trimmed by 3 bases and J by 2 bases, 12 bases remained unmatched. This CDR3 comprises 17 residues. DNA for the CDR3: TGTGCCACCAGCAGGGGAAACCTAGCGGGTACAGCCTACGAGCAGTACTTC. Its protein product is CATSRGNLAGTAYEQYF. Full variable domain (missing parts from reference TRBV15 and TRBJ2-7): DAMVIQNPRYQVTQFGKPVTLSCSQTLNHNVMYWYQQKSSQAPKLLFHYYDKDFNNEADTPDNFQSRRPNTSFCFLDIRSPGLGDTAMYLCATSRGNLAGTAYEQYFGPGTRLTVT.

DNA for the CDR3: TGTGCCAGCAGCCCAGGATCCTCCTACGAGCAGTACTTC. It codes for CASSPGSSYEQYF. V and J are TRBV11-3 and TRBJ2-7; D is unresolved. Per the germline V gene, CDR1 is SGHNT and CDR2 is YENEEA. Trimming removed 5 bases from V and 0 bases from J, with 8 bases in between. This CDR3 comprises 13 residues.

The chain has TRBV7-2 and TRBJ2-7; D might be TRBD1 (5 bases). Looked up from germline, CDR1 is SGHTA and CDR2 is FQGNSA. The CDR3 totals 12 residues. The V gene lost 8 bases and the J gene lost 0 bases, with 8 bases spanning the gap. The CDR3 coding sequence is TGTGCCAGCGGGGCTAGCTCCTACGAGCAGTACTTC. As protein: CASGASSYEQYF.

The chain recombines TRBV4-2 with TRBJ1-5; 7 nucleotides match TRBD1. The CDR3 loop spans 19 amino acids. Losses at the gene ends were 0 bases for V and 1 base for J; bases not matched to a gene: 12. CDR1 LGHNA and CDR2 YNFKEQ come from the germline V gene. CDR3 amino acids: CASSQDTGVSPLSNQPQHF. Here the CDR3 DNA reads TGTGCCAGCAGCCAAGATACAGGGGTCTCTCCCCTAAGCAATCAGCCCCAGCATTTT.